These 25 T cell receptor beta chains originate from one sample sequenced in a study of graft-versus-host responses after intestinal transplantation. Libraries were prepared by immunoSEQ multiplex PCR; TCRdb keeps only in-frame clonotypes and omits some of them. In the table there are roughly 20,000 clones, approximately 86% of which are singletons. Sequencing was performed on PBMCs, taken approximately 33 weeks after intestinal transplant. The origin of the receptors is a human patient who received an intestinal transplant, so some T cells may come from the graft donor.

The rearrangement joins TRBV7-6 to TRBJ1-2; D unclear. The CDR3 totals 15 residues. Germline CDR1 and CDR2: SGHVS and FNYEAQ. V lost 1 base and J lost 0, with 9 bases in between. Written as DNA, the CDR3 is TGTGCCAGCAGCTTAGTTGCGGGTTCTAACTATGGCTACACCTTC. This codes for CASSLVAGSNYGYTF.

The DNA of the CDR3 is TGTGCCAGCAGCTTATCCGGGCAGGTCTATGGCTACACCTTC. The encoded protein is CASSLSGQVYGYTF. The chain has TRBV11-3 and TRBJ1-2; D ambiguous. The CDR3 is 14 amino acids. Trimming pared 2 bases from V and 4 bases from J, leaving 11 bases between. Germline loops: CDR1 SGHNT, CDR2 YENEEA.

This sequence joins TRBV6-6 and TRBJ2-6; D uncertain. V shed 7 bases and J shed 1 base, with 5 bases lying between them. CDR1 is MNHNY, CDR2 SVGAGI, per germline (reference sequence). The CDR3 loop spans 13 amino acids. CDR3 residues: CASTTSGANVLTF. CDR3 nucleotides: TGTGCCAGCACCACATCTGGGGCCAACGTCCTGACTTTC.

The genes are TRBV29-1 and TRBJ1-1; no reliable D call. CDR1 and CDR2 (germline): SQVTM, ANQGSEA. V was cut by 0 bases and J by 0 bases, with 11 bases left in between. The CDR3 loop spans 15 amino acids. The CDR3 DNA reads TGCAGCGTTGAAGATCGCGGAGGGATGAACACTGAAGCTTTCTTT. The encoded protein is CSVEDRGGMNTEAFF.

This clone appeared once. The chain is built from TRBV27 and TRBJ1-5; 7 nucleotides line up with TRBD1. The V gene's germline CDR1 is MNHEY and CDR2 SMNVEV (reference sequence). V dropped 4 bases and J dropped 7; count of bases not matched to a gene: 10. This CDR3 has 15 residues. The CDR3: CASSSTGDYGQPQHF. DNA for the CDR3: TGTGCCAGCAGTTCCACAGGGGATTACGGGCAGCCCCAGCATTTT.

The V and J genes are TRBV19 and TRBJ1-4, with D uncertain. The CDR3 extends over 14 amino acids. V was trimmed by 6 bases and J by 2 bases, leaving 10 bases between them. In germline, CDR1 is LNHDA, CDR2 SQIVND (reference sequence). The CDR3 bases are TGTGCCAGTAGCTTGATGAGGACTAATGAAAAACTGTTTTTT. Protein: CASSLMRTNEKLFF.

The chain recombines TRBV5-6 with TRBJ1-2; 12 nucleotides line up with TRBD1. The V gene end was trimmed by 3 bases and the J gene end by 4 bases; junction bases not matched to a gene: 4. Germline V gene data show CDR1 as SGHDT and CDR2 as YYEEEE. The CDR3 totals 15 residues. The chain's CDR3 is CASSWGQGAFYGYTF. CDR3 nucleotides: TGTGCCAGCAGCTGGGGACAGGGGGCATTCTATGGCTACACCTTC.

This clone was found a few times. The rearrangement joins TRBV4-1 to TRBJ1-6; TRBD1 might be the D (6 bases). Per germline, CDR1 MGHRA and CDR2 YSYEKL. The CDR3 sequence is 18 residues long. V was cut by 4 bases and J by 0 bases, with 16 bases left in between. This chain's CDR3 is CASSLQTGPSSYNSPLHF. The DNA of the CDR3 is TGCGCCAGCAGCCTCCAGACAGGACCGAGCTCCTATAATTCACCCCTCCACTTT.

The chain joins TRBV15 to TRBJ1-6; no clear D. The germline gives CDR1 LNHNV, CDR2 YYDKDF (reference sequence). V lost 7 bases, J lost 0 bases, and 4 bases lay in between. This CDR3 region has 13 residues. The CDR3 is CATKSSYNSPLHF. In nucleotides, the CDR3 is TGTGCCACCAAGAGCTCCTATAATTCACCCCTCCACTTT.

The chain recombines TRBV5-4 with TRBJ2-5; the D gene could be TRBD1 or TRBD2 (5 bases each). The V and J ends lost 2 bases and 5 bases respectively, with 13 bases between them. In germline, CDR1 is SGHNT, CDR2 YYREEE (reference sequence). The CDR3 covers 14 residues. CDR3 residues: CASSLPGPAETQYF. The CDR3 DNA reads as TGTGCCAGCAGCTTACCGGGACCAGCGGAGACCCAGTACTTC.

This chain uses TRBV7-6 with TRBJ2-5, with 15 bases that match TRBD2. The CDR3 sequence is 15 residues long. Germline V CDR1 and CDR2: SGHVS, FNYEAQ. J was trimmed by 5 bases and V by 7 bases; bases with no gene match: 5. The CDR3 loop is CASTRTSGGAETQYF. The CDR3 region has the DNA TGTGCCAGCACACGGACTAGCGGGGGGGCTGAGACCCAGTACTTC. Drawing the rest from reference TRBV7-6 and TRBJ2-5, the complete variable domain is GAGVSQSPRYKVTKRGQDVALRCDPISGHVSLYWYRQALGQGPEFLTYFNYEAQQDKSGLPNDRFSAERPEGSISTLTIQRTEQRDSAMYRCASTRTSGGAETQYFGPGTRLLVL.

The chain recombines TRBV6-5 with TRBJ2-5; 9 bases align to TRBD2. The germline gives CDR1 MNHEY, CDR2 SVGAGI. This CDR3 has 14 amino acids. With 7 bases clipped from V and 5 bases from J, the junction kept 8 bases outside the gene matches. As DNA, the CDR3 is TGTGCCAGCACCACGGCGGGGGGGCCGGAGACCCAGTACTTC. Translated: CASTTAGGPETQYF.

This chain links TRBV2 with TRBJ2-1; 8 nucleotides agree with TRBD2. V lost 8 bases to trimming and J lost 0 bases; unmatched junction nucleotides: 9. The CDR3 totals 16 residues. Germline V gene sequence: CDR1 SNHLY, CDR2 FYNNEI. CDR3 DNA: TGTGCCAGCTCCCCTGTAGCGGGGCCCTCCTACAATGAGCAGTTCTTC. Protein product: CASSPVAGPSYNEQFF. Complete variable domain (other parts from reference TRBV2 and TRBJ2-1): EPEVTQTPSHQVTQMGQEVILRCVPISNHLYFYWYRQILGQKVEFLVSFYNNEISEKSEIFDDQFSVERPDGSNFTLKIRSTKLEDSAMYFCASSPVAGPSYNEQFFGPGTRLTVL.

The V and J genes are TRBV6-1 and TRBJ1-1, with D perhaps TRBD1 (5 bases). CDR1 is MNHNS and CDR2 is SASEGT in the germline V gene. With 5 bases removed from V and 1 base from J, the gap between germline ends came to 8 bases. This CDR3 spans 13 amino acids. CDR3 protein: CASSPGTNTEAFF. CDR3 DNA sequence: TGTGCCAGCAGTCCAGGGACGAACACTGAAGCTTTCTTT.

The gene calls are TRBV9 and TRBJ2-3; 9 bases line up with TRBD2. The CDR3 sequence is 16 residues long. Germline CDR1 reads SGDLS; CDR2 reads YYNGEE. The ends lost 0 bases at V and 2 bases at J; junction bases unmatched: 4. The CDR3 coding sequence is TGTGCCAGCAGCGTAGCAGCGGGGGGCTACACAGATACGCAGTATTTT. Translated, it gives CASSVAAGGYTDTQYF.

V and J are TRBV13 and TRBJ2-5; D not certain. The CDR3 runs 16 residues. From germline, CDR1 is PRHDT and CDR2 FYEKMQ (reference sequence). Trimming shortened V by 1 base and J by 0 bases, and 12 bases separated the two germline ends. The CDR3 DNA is TGTGCCAGCAGCTTAGCGACGAACGTCTACCAAGAGACCCAGTACTTC. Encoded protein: CASSLATNVYQETQYF.

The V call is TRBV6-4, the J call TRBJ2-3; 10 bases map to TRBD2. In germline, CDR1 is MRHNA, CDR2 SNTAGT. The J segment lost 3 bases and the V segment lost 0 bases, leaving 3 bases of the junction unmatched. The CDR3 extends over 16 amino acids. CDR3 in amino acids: CASSDSVAGGTDTQYF. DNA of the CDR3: TGTGCCAGCAGTGACTCGGTAGCGGGGGGTACAGATACGCAGTATTTT.

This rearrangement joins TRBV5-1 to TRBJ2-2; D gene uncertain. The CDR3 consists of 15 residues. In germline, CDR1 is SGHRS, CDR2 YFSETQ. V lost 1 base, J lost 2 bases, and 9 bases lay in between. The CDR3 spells CASSLWQDNTGELFF. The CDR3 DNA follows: TGCGCCAGCAGCTTGTGGCAGGATAACACCGGGGAGCTGTTTTTT.

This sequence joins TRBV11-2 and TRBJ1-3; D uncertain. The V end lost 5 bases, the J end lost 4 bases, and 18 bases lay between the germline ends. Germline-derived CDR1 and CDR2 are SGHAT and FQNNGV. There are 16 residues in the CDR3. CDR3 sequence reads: CASSLHLAGSGNTIYF. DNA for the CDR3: TGTGCCAGCAGCCTCCACCTAGCCGGATCAGGAAACACCATATATTTT.

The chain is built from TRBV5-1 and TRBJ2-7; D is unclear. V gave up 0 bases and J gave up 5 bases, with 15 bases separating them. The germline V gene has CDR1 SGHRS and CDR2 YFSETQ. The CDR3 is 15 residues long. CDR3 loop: CASSLAGGRGHEQYF. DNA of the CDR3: TGCGCCAGCAGCTTGGCCGGCGGCCGTGGGCACGAGCAGTACTTC.

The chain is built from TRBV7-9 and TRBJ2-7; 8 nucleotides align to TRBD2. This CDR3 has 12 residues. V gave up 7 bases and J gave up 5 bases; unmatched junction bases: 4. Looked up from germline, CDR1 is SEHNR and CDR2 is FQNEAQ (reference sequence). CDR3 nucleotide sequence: TGTGCCAGCACCGGGGGGGGGCACGAGCAGTACTTC. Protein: CASTGGGHEQYF.

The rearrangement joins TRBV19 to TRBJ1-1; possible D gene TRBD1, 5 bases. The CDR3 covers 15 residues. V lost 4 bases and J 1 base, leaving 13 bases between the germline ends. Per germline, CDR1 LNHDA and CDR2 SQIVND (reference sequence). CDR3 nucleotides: TGTGCCAGTAGTACGGACAAATGGTCGAACACTGAAGCTTTCTTT. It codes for CASSTDKWSNTEAFF.

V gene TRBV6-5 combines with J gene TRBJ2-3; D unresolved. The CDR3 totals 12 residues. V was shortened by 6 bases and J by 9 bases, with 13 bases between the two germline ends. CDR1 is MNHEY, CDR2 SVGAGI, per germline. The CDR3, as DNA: TGTGCCAGCAGCGGAGTCGTCGGGACGCAGTATTTT. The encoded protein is CASSGVVGTQYF.

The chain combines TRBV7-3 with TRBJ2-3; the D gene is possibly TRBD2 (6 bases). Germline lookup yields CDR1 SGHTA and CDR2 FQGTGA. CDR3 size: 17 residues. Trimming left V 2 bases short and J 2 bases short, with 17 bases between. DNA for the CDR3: TGTGCCAGCAGCTTAGGATATGGCGGGGAGCTCACAGATACGCAGTATTTT. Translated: CASSLGYGGELTDTQYF.

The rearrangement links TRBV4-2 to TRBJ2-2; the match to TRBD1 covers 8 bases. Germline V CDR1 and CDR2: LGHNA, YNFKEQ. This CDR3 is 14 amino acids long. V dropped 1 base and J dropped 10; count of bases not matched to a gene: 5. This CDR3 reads CASSQAQGAAELFF. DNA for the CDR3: TGTGCCAGCAGCCAAGCCCAGGGGGCCGCGGAGCTGTTTTTT.